This is a list of T cell receptor beta chains from one sample in a study of T cell responses to AZD1222 COVID-19 vaccine. Produced via immunoSEQ multiplex PCR; TCRdb's table is partial and in-frame only. The sample yields tens of thousands of clones, 85% to 90% seen once. Sequenced material: peripheral blood, taken on day 0 of MenACWY control vaccination. Source of these receptors: an adult in good health. Each CDR3 is given with its conserved first and last residue. The D gene is left open where the match is weak. Size tells how often a clone was seen (once, few, many) or the class of an expanded clone, and some rows leave it out.

cdr3_nt	cdr3_aa	v_call	j_call	cdr3_length	clone_size	d_call
TGCAGCGTTGCGAAGTCTGGGGCCAACGTCCTGACTTTC	CSVAKSGANVLTF	TRBV29-1	TRBJ2-6	13	.	.
TGTGCCAGCAGTTACTCTTACAGGGATAATGAAAAACTGTTTTTT	CASSYSYRDNEKLFF	TRBV6-6	TRBJ1-4	15	.	.
TGTGCCAGCAGCTTGACTTCGGGGTTCAATCAGCCCCAGCATTTT	CASSLTSGFNQPQHF	TRBV5-6	TRBJ1-5	15	.	.
TGTGCCAGCAGTTATCAGGGGATTAATGAAAAACTGTTTTTT	CASSYQGINEKLFF	TRBV6-5	TRBJ1-4	14	.	.
TGTGCCAGCAGTGTCCGGGAGCAGTACTTC	CASSVREQYF	TRBV2	TRBJ2-7	10	.	.
TGCGCCAGCAGCCAAGATCTGGGTCAGCCCCAGCATTTT	CASSQDLGQPQHF	TRBV4-3	TRBJ1-5	13	.	.
TGTGCCAGCTCACCCGGGAGGGTCGCGAGTGAAGCTTTCTTT	CASSPGRVASEAFF	TRBV18	TRBJ1-1	14	once	.
TGTGCCAGCAAGGCGGGCACTGAAGCTTTCTTT	CASKAGTEAFF	TRBV2	TRBJ1-1	11	.	.
TGTGCCAGCAGCCGAGAAGCCGGGACAGGGGACGGCTACACCTTC	CASSREAGTGDGYTF	TRBV14	TRBJ1-2	15	.	TRBD1
TGTGCCAGTAGTATTACAGGGAGGGATTCACCCCTCCACTTT	CASSITGRDSPLHF	TRBV19	TRBJ1-6	14	.	.
TGTGCCAGTTTTCCATCCAGGGTTGGCGAGCAGTACTTC	CASFPSRVGEQYF	TRBV28	TRBJ2-7	13	.	.
TGTGCCAGGGGTGGACGGGACAGTAATTCACCCCTCCACTTT	CARGGRDSNSPLHF	TRBV2	TRBJ1-6	14	.	TRBD1
TGCGCCAGCAGCCAAGAGAGGGCTAGCGGGGCCCAGAGCACAGATACGCAGTATTTT	CASSQERASGAQSTDTQYF	TRBV4-1	TRBJ2-3	19	.	TRBD2
TGTGCCAGCAGCGTAGATCGCCCGGGACAGTACTATAGCAATCAGCCCCAGCATTTT	CASSVDRPGQYYSNQPQHF	TRBV9	TRBJ1-5	19	.	TRBD1
TGTGCCAGCAGCCAATCGGGGGAGCAGTACTTC	CASSQSGEQYF	TRBV6-5	TRBJ2-7	11	.	.
TGTGCCTGGAGTGTATTTAGAGAATCTGGAAACACCATATATTTT	CAWSVFRESGNTIYF	TRBV30	TRBJ1-3	15	once	.
TGTGCCAGCAGCGCCCTCCCGGGACTAGCGGGTAGCACAGATACGCAGTATTTT	CASSALPGLAGSTDTQYF	TRBV7-3	TRBJ2-3	18	.	TRBD2
TGTGCCAGCAGCCTCTTAGGGGAAGGAGGCTACACCTTC	CASSLLGEGGYTF	TRBV7-2	TRBJ1-2	13	.	.
TGTGCCAGCAGCCTCGGGTGGAGCGGGGGATTCGAGCAGTACTTC	CASSLGWSGGFEQYF	TRBV7-2	TRBJ2-7	15	.	TRBD2
TGCGCCAGCAGCCAAGCAGGGGGGCAGGGAGATACGCAGTATTTT	CASSQAGGQGDTQYF	TRBV4-1	TRBJ2-3	15	.	.
TGTGCCAGCAGTTTGGCCCAGGGGGCGAATCAGCCCCAGCATTTT	CASSLAQGANQPQHF	TRBV27	TRBJ1-5	15	.	TRBD1
TGTGCCAGTAGTATGTGGGGGGCCACAGATACGCAGTATTTT	CASSMWGATDTQYF	TRBV19	TRBJ2-3	14	.	.
TGTGCCAGCAGCCAAGGGCAGGTAGACACTGAAGCTTTCTTT	CASSQGQVDTEAFF	TRBV4-2	TRBJ1-1	14	.	.
TGTGCCAGCAGCGGAGACTCTGGGGCCAACGTCCTGACTTTC	CASSGDSGANVLTF	TRBV13	TRBJ2-6	14	.	.
TGTGCCAGCAGCCGGGACTACTACGAGCAGTACTTC	CASSRDYYEQYF	TRBV5-4	TRBJ2-7	12	.	TRBD2
TGTGCCAGCATTTTGACAGGGGGGGACACTGAAGCTTTCTTT	CASILTGGDTEAFF	TRBV6-5	TRBJ1-1	14	.	TRBD1
TGCGCCAGCAGCCAGGATCAAAATACGCAGTATTTT	CASSQDQNTQYF	TRBV4-1	TRBJ2-3	12	.	.
TGTGCCAGCAGCCACGCTCCTTACGAGCAGTACTTC	CASSHAPYEQYF	TRBV3-1/TRBV3-2	TRBJ2-7	12	.	.
TGTGCCAGCAGTTTTCGGGATACGCAGTATTTT	CASSFRDTQYF	TRBV7-9	TRBJ2-3	11	.	.
TGTGCCAGCCTCGTCAGCGATAATGAAAAACTGTTTTTT	CASLVSDNEKLFF	TRBV7-9	TRBJ1-4	13	.	.
TGCGCCAGCAGCTTGGGGACCCCTGGGTATGGCTACACCTTC	CASSLGTPGYGYTF	TRBV5-1	TRBJ1-2	14	once	.
TGCGCCAGCAGCCTTGGGACAGGCATGAACACTGAAGCTTTCTTT	CASSLGTGMNTEAFF	TRBV5-1	TRBJ1-1	15	.	TRBD1
TGTGCCAGCTCACCACCGGGGGGGCCGGCCGGGGAGCTGTTTTTT	CASSPPGGPAGELFF	TRBV18	TRBJ2-2	15	.	.
TGTGCCAGCAGCCGGTTTGCGGGGCTATTGAACACTGAAGCTTTCTTT	CASSRFAGLLNTEAFF	TRBV14	TRBJ1-1	16	.	.
TGCAGTGCTAGTTGGGGTAAAGATACGCAGTATTTT	CSASWGKDTQYF	TRBV20-1	TRBJ2-3	12	.	.
TGTGCCAGCAGTGATGGCCGGGGGCGCCGTCAGCCCCAGCATTTT	CASSDGRGRRQPQHF	TRBV2	TRBJ1-5	15	.	.
TGCGCCAGCAGCCAAGATCCTACAGGGGCTGGGGCCAACGTCCTGACTTTC	CASSQDPTGAGANVLTF	TRBV4-3	TRBJ2-6	17	.	TRBD1
TGTGCCAGCAGTTTGGACAGGGGTAATTCACCCCTCCACTTT	CASSLDRGNSPLHF	TRBV27	TRBJ1-6	14	.	TRBD1
TGCGCCAGCAGCCCCTCCGGGGGGCGGGGGTCCAACTGGGATACGCAGTATTTT	CASSPSGGRGSNWDTQYF	TRBV4-3	TRBJ2-3	18	.	.
TGTGCCAGCAGTTTTTCGGGATACAATGAGCAGTTCTTC	CASSFSGYNEQFF	TRBV27	TRBJ2-1	13	few	.
TGTGCCACCAGTGATTCGGGACAGGGGATCACCGGGGAGCTGTTTTTT	CATSDSGQGITGELFF	TRBV24-1	TRBJ2-2	16	.	TRBD1
TGTGCCAGCAGTGGAACAGATATTCAGCCCCAGCATTTT	CASSGTDIQPQHF	TRBV25-1	TRBJ1-5	13	.	.
TGTGCCAGCAGGACAAATAACTATGGCTACACCTTC	CASRTNNYGYTF	TRBV5-6	TRBJ1-2	12	.	.
TGTGCCAGCAGCTTTGACAGCACTGAAGCTTTCTTT	CASSFDSTEAFF	TRBV7-9	TRBJ1-1	12	.	.
TGTGCCAGTTCCACGCTGGGCAATCAGCCCCAGCATTTT	CASSTLGNQPQHF	TRBV2	TRBJ1-5	13	.	.
TGTGCCTGGACAAACCCAGGGGTGAACTATGGCTACACCTTC	CAWTNPGVNYGYTF	TRBV30	TRBJ1-2	14	.	.
TGTGCCAGCAGCACCCATAGCGGGGGGCCCTACGAGCAGTACTTC	CASSTHSGGPYEQYF	TRBV9	TRBJ2-7	15	.	TRBD2
TGTGCCATCAGGCTCCAGGGCACTGGAAACACCATATATTTT	CAIRLQGTGNTIYF	TRBV10-3	TRBJ1-3	14	.	.
TGTGCCAGCTCACTCGGACAGGTTTCTGGGGCCAACGTCCTGACTTTC	CASSLGQVSGANVLTF	TRBV18	TRBJ2-6	16	.	TRBD1